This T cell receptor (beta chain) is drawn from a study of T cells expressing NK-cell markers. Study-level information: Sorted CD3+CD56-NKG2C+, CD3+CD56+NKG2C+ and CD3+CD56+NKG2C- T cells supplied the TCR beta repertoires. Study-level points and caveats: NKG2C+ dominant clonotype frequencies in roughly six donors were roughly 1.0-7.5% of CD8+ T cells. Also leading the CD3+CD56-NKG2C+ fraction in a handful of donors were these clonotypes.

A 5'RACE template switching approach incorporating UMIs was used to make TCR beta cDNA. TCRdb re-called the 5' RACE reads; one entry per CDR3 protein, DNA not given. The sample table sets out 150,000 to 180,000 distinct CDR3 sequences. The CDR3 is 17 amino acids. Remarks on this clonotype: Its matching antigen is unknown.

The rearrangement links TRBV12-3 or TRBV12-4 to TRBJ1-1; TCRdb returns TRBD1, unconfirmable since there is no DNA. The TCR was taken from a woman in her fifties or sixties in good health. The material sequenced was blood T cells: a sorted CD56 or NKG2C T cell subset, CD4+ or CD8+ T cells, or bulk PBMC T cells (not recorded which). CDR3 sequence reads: CASSLDTGELENTEAFF.